The 18 T cell receptor beta chains given below trace back to one sample, sequenced in a study of tumor-infiltrating lymphocytes in primary liver carcinoma. Germline DNA was extracted too, while blood RNA derived from unsorted whole blood. A primer matching the constant region was used to make TCR beta cDNA from around 550 ng of total RNA. Researchers made the TCR beta libraries by running three nested multiplex PCR rounds with slightly modified ARM-PCR. In the first two PCR rounds, TRBV1-TRBV30 forward primers were paired with a C-beta reverse primer, and each round lasted approximately 9 cycles. Using its own MiXCR run on the multiplex PCR reads, TCRdb lists one record per CDR3 protein. The table lists 180,000 or so distinct CDR3 sequences, 50% to 75% of them singletons. The sequenced sample was peripheral blood. The receptors shown here come from a middle-aged man with primary liver carcinoma and hepatitis B virus infection.

There are a few counts of this clonotype. Being one base from a much bigger clone, this may be a read error. The J gene is TRBJ2-7, the V gene TRBV11-2; D remains unclear. The V end lost 4 bases, the J end lost 2 bases, and 9 bases lay between the germline ends. The CDR3 spans 13 residues. CDR1 and CDR2 from the germline V gene are SGHAT and FQNNGV. CDR3 DNA sequence: TGTGCCAGCAGCTACAGTGCGGCCTACGAGCAGTACTTC. Protein: CASSYSAAYEQYF. The complete variable domain, with remaining parts taken from reference TRBV11-2 and TRBJ2-7, reads EAGVAQSPRYKIIEKRQSVAFWCNPISGHATLYWYQQILGQGPKLLIQFQNNGVVDDSQLPKDRFSAERLKGVDSTLKIQPAKLEDSAVYLCASSYSAAYEQYFGPGTRLTVT.

Points on this clonotype: Since the CDR3 does not end with the conserved phenylalanine or tryptophan, this likely comes from a read error. The chain couples TRBV4-1 to TRBJ2-3; a possible D gene is TRBD1 (5 bases). The CDR3 totals 16 residues. V was cut by 1 base and J by 1 base, with 12 bases left in between. Per germline, CDR1 MGHRA and CDR2 YSYEKL. The CDR3 coding sequence is TGCGCCAGCAGCCAAGCTGTGACAGTAGGCACAGATACGCAGTATTAT. Translation: CASSQAVTVGTDTQYY.

Comments on this clonotype: Lacking the conserved final phenylalanine or tryptophan, this CDR3 likely reflects a read error. The genes are TRBV11-2 and TRBJ2-7; a possible D gene is TRBD1 (6 bases). CDR1 is SGHAT and CDR2 is FQNNGV in the germline V gene. The CDR3 has 15 residues. In DNA form, the CDR3 reads TGTGCTAGCAGCTTAAATAGGGACATCCTTAAGGAGCAGTACTTG. Its protein product is CASSLNRDILKEQYL.

V gene TRBV11-2 combines with J gene TRBJ2-5, with D tentatively TRBD1 (5 bases). Between the trimmed V and J ends, which lost 0 bases and 13 bases, there was a span of 18 bases. The CDR3 loop spans 14 amino acids. Germline V gene lookup returns CDR1 SGHAT and CDR2 FQNNGV. The CDR3 protein is CASSLDRTWGGRYF. CDR3 DNA: TGTGCCAGCAGCTTAGATCGGACATGGGGCGGCAGGTACTTC.

This chain links TRBV15 with TRBJ2-3; 8 bases map to TRBD2. The CDR3 has 16 residues. Losses at the gene ends were 4 bases for V and 5 bases for J; bases not matched to a gene: 11. Germline V gene lookup returns CDR1 LNHNV and CDR2 YYDKDF (reference sequence). This CDR3 reads CATSTEGREAGDTQYF. Here the CDR3 DNA reads TGTGCCACCAGCACCGAGGGGCGGGAGGCTGGAGATACGCAGTATTTT.

About this clonotype: Compared with germline, one end of the junction differs, possibly owing to a read error. This chain joins TRBV7-9 and TRBJ2-1, with 7 bases matching TRBD2. CDR1 SEHNR and CDR2 FQNEAQ come from the germline V gene (reference sequence). The CDR3 contains 16 residues. The CDR3: CASSPGRAGVWYEQFF. In DNA, the CDR3 is TGTGCAAGCAGCCCGGGCAGGGCGGGAGTCTGGTACGAGCAGTTCTTC.

The chain combines TRBV5-6 with TRBJ2-5; D not certain. There are 11 residues in the CDR3. The V gene's germline CDR1 is SGHDT and CDR2 YYEEEE. Trimming stripped 4 bases from V and 3 bases from J, with 4 bases between. In DNA, the CDR3 is TGTGCCAGCAGCGCGGAAGAGACCCAGTACTTC. This codes for CASSAEETQYF.

On this clonotype: One base away lies a much larger clone, so this may be a sequencing read error. The chain couples TRBV11-2 to TRBJ2-3, with a possible D match to TRBD1 (5 bases). The CDR3 covers 15 residues. The germline CDR1 and CDR2 sequences are SGHAT and FQNNGV. Trimming stripped 0 bases from V and 2 bases from J, with 9 bases between. The chain's CDR3 is CASSLDKGFTDTQYF. The CDR3 DNA follows: TGTGCCAGCAGCTTAGACAAGGGGTTCACAGATACGCAGTATTTT.

As regards this clonotype: A much larger clone differs by one base, so this may be a read error. The CDR3 nucleotides are TGCAGCGTAGTTAACCCGCGAATGACAGATACGCTGTATTTT. This translates into CSVVNPRMTDTLYF. This rearrangement joins TRBV29-1 to TRBJ2-3, with a tentative D call TRBD1 (5 bases). This CDR3 contains 14 residues. Germline loops: CDR1 SQVTM, CDR2 ANQGSEA.

About this clonotype: The conserved closing phenylalanine or tryptophan is absent in this CDR3, likely reflecting a read error. V is TRBV29-1 and J is TRBJ2-1; D uncertain. CDR1 and CDR2 (germline): SQVTM, ANQGSEA. The CDR3 contains 12 residues. This CDR3 reads CRVGLSRNEQFS. CDR3 DNA sequence: TGCAGAGTTGGGTTGAGCCGAAATGAGCAGTTCTCC.

For this clonotype: Without the conserved terminal phenylalanine or tryptophan, this CDR3 likely stems from a read error. The genes are TRBV24-1 and TRBJ2-1; TRBD1 agrees at 10 bases. Germline V gene data show CDR1 as KGHDR and CDR2 as SFDVKD. This CDR3 is built from 18 residues. The V gene end was trimmed by 2 bases and the J gene end by 1 base; junction bases not matched to a gene: 7. CDR3 residues: CATSDSSGQGVSYNEQFL. The CDR3 coding sequence is TGTGCCACCAGTGATTCTTCTGGACAGGGGGTGTCCTACAATGAGCAGTTCCTC.

A remark on this clonotype: This could be a read error, since a much larger clone is one nucleotide away. V usage is TRBV6-5 and J usage is TRBJ2-1; D unresolved. The CDR3 runs 14 residues. CDR1 MNHEY and CDR2 SVGAGI come from the germline V gene. The ends were cut back, 6 bases at V and 2 bases at J, with 11 bases in the middle. CDR3 amino acids: CASSKQRTYNEQFF. The CDR3 coding sequence is TGTGCCAGCAGCAAGCAGAGGACCTACAATGAGCAGTTCTTC.

This clonotype has a handful of counts. The gene calls are TRBV12-3 or TRBV12-4 and TRBJ2-2; no reliable D call. V lost 6 bases, J lost 4 bases, and 12 bases lay in between. The CDR3 totals 14 residues. The CDR3 DNA follows: TGTGCCAGCAGATACTTAACGAGCACCGGGGAGCTGTTTTTT. Translated: CASRYLTSTGELFF.

V and J are TRBV11-2 and TRBJ2-5; 9 nucleotides agree with TRBD2. The CDR3 is made up of 17 amino acids. Germline CDR1 reads SGHAT; CDR2 reads FQNNGV. V trimming: 6 bases; J trimming: 5 bases; junction bases outside the gene matches: 16. CDR3 nucleotide sequence: TGTGCCAGCAGTTCCCAGGCGGCTAGCGGGATCAGTGAGACCCAGTACTTC. Protein sequence: CASSSQAASGISETQYF.

As to this clonotype: The CDR3 does not end in the conserved phenylalanine or tryptophan, so this is likely a read error. The limits of the CDR3 on the DNA are not certain, so only TCRdb's listed CDR3 is given. The chain recombines TRBV11-2 with TRBJ2-7; no DNA check was done on the table's D call, TRBD2. Germline values: CDR1 SGHAT, CDR2 FQNNGV. The length of the CDR3 is 18 amino acids, counting both ends. The CDR3 here is CASSLRLGLAGESYEQYS.

A single count supports this clonotype. A junction boundary mismatches the germline segment, possibly from a read error. The chain employs TRBV11-2 and TRBJ2-1; 14 nucleotides match TRBD2. The CDR3 contains 16 residues. Looked up from germline, CDR1 is SGHAT and CDR2 is FQNNGV. The CDR3 bases are TGTGCCTGCAACTCGGGACTAGCGGGAGAATACAAAGAGCAGTTCTTC. Translation: CACNSGLAGEYKEQFF.

This clonotype was recorded at least ten times. The chain combines TRBV12-3 or TRBV12-4 with TRBJ2-5; D perhaps matches TRBD2 (6 bases). The CDR3 covers 12 residues. The V end lost 4 bases, the J end lost 5 bases, and 8 bases lay between the germline ends. The chain's CDR3 is CASSWSGETQYF. In nucleotides, the CDR3 is TGTGCCAGCAGTTGGAGCGGGGAGACCCAGTACTTC.

A note on this clonotype: The junction departs from the called germline gene at one end, perhaps through a read error. The V call is TRBV5-4, the J call TRBJ2-5; 11 nucleotides align to TRBD2. Germline CDR1 reads SGHNT; CDR2 reads YYREEE (reference sequence). This CDR3 is 14 amino acids long. CDR3 nucleotide sequence: TGTGCCAGCAGCTTTAGCGGGAGGGGCGAGATCCAGTACTTC. Translated, it gives CASSFSGRGEIQYF. Drawing the rest from reference TRBV5-4 and TRBJ2-5, the complete variable domain is ETGVTQSPTHLIKTRGQQVTLRCSSQSGHNTVSWYQQALGQGPQFIFQYYREEENGRGNFPPRFSGLQFPNYSSELNVNALELDDSALYLCASSFSGRGEIQYFGPGTRLLVL.